This T cell receptor (beta chain) was found in a study of blood T cell repertoires in COVID-19. Study details: In each case, the material was cDNA or gDNA derived from T cells, B-cell-depleted T cells, or PBMCs.

J gave up 7 bases and V 5 bases, and 11 bases lay outside the gene matches. CDR3 length equals 16 residues. Germline CDR1 and CDR2: MNHEY and SMNVEV (reference sequence). This clone was counted a single time. The protocol was immunoSEQ multiplex PCR, while the TCRdb copy is restricted to in-frame clones and leaves out a portion. Altogether roughly 150,000 clones are present, around nine tenths being singletons, with the ten largest covering 15% to 20%. Sequenced sample: peripheral blood. The rearrangement links TRBV27 to TRBJ2-1, with 10 positions matching TRBD2. This TCR was sampled from a man aged 60 to 75 with active or convalescent COVID-19. The CDR3 here is CASSPPYSGRGNEQFF. CDR3 sequence (DNA): TGTGCCAGCAGTCCCCCTTACAGCGGGAGGGGGAATGAGCAGTTCTTC.